Sequencing of this T cell receptor (beta chain) was carried out in a study of blood T cell repertoires in COVID-19. At the level of the study: The origin of the acute and convalescent COVID-19 samples was the United States, Italy and Spain. T cells, B-cell-depleted T cells, or PBMCs supplied cDNA or gDNA.

Trimming shortened V by 5 bases and J by 10 bases, and 11 bases separated the two germline ends. The CDR3 has 11 residues. Germline V gene data show CDR1 as MNHEY and CDR2 as SVGAGI. This clone has a single count. Sequencing was performed with immunoSEQ multiplex PCR; in TCRdb, only in-frame clones are kept and a portion is missing. The table includes approximately 290,000 clones, approximately 91% detected once. The rearrangement uses TRBV6-5 and TRBJ1-1, with D perhaps TRBD1 (6 bases). This clonotype was obtained from a woman younger than 45 with COVID-19, enrolled during active disease. Sequencing was done on a sample of peripheral blood. CDR3 protein: CASSTGQSAFF. The CDR3 DNA follows: TGTGCCAGCAGTACCGGACAGTCAGCTTTCTTT.